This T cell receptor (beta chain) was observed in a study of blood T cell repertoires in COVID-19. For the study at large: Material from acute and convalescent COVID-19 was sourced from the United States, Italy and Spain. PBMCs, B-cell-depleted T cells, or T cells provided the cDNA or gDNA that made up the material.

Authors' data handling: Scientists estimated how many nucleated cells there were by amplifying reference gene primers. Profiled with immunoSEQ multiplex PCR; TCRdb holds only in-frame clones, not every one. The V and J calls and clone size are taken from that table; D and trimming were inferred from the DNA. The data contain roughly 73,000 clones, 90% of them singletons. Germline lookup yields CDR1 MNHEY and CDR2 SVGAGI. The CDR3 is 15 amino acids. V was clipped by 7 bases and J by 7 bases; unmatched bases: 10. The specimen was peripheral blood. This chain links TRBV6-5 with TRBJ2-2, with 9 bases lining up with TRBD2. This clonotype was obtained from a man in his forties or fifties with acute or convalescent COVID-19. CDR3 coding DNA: TGTGCCAGCATGAGGGTAGCGGGAGAGCACGGGGAGCTGTTTTTT. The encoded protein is CASMRVAGEHGELFF.